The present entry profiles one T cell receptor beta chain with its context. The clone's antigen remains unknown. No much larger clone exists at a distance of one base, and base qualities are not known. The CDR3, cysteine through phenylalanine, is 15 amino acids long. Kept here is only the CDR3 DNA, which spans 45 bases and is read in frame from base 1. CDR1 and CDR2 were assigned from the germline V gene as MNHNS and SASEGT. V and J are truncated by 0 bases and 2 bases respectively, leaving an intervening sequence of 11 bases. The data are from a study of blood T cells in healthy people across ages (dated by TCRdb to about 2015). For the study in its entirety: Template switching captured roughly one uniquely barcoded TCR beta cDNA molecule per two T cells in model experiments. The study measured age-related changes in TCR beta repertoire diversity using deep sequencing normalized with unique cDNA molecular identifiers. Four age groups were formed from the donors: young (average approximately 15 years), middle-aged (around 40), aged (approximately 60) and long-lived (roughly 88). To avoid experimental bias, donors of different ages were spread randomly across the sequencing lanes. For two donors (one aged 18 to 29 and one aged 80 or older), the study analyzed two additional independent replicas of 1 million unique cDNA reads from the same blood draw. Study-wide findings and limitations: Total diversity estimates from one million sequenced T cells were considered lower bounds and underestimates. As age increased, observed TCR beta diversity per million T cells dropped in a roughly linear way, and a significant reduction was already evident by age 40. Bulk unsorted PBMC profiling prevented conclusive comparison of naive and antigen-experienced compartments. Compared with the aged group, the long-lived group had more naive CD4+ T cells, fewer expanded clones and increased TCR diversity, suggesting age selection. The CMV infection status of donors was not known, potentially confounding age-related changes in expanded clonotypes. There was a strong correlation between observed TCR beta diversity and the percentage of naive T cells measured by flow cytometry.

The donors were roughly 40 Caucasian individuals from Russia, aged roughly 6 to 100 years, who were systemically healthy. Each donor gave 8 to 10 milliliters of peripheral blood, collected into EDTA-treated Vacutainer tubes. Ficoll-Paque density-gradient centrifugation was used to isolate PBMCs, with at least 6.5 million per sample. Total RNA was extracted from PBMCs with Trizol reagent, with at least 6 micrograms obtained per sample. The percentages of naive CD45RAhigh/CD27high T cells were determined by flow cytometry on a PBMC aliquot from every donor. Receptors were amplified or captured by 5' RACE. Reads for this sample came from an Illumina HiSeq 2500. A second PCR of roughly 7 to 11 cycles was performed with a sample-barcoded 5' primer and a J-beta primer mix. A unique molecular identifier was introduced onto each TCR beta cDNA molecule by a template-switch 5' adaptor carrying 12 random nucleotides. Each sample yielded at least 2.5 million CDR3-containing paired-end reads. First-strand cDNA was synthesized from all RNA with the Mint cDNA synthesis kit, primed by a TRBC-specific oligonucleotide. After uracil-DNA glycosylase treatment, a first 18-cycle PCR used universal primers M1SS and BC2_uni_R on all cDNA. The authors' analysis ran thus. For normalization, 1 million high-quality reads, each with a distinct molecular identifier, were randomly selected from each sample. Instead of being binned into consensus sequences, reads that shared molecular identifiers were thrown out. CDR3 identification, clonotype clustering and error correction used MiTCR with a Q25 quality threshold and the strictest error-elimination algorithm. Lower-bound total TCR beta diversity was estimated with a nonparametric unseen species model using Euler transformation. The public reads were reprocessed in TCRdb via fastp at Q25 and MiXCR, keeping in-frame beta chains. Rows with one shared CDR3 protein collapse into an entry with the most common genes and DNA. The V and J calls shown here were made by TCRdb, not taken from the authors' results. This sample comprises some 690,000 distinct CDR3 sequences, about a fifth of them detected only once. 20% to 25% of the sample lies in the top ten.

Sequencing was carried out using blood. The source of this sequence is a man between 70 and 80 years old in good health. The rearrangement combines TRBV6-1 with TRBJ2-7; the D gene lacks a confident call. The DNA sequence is TGTGCCAGCAGTGAAGCAGCGCACAGCGCCTACGAGCAGTACTTC. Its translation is CASSEAAHSAYEQYF.